One TCR beta chain is described in this entry. The data were taken from a study of T cell changes during pregnancy in multiple sclerosis. The CDR3 contains 13 residues. The V and J ends lost 10 bases and 0 bases respectively, with 12 bases between them. Germline V gene data show CDR1 as LNHDA and CDR2 as SQIVND (reference sequence). Only in-frame clones appear in the TCRdb table, and some are missing; sequencing was by immunoSEQ multiplex PCR. This table has under 70,000 clones, roughly 89% appearing once. This specimen consisted of peripheral blood, obtained in the third trimester of pregnancy. The gene calls are TRBV19 and TRBJ1-1; D call uncertain. The clonotype comes from a female donor in good health, enrolled as a control in a pregnancy study. In DNA, the CDR3 is TGTGCCACCCTAGAGGCGTTGAACACTGAAGCTTTCTTT. This sequence encodes CATLEALNTEAFF.